The 8 T cell receptor beta chains below all came from one sample that was sequenced in a study of metastatic and nonmetastatic thyroid tumors. Ahead of thyroid surgery, no patient had received treatment of any kind. TCRdb reprocessed the PCR reads via MiXCR. The sample yields about 53,000 clones, approximately 20% seen once. The sequenced sample consisted of blood. The source is a female donor with papillary thyroid cancer or a benign thyroid nodule (not recorded which). Some clones in this sample may be carry-over from other donors' samples.

CDR3 region: CASRQYNEKLFF. The CDR3 DNA reads as TGTGCCAGCCGGCAGTATAATGAAAAACTGTTTTTT. This chain connects TRBV3-1 to TRBJ1-4, with D uncertain. The V end was cut by 8 bases, the J end by 4 bases, with 8 bases between. CDR1 and CDR2 from the germline V gene are LGHDT and YNNKEL (reference sequence). CDR3 length: 12 residues.

Many counts were recorded for this clone. This chain uses TRBV12-3 or TRBV12-4 with TRBJ2-7; 9 nucleotides line up with TRBD2. The CDR3 consists of 14 residues. The J segment lost 4 bases and the V segment lost 5 bases, leaving 6 bases of the junction unmatched. CDR3 amino acids: CASSLSGRRYEQYF. In DNA form, the CDR3 reads TGTGCCAGCAGTCTAAGCGGGAGGAGGTACGAGCAGTACTTC.

This clone came up many times. The J gene is TRBJ2-7, the V gene TRBV2; D is ambiguous. The CDR3 totals 10 residues. The germline gives CDR1 SNHLY, CDR2 FYNNEI. The ends were cut back, 4 bases at V and 3 bases at J, with 1 base in the middle. The CDR3 DNA follows: TGTGCCAGCAGTGTCTACGAGCAGTACTTC. This sequence encodes CASSVYEQYF.

This clone occurred a few times. Just one base apart from a much larger clone, this may be a read error. The chain recombines TRBV15 with TRBJ2-7, with 10 bases that match TRBD2. Germline trimming cut 1 base from V and 7 bases from J; bases unmatched to any gene: 16. CDR1 and CDR2 from the germline V gene are LNHNV and YYDKDF (reference sequence). The CDR3 is 18 amino acids. The CDR3 reads CATSRVVTWASGSGEQYF. For the CDR3, the DNA is TGTGCCACCAGCAGAGTGGTTACCTGGGCTAGCGGGAGTGGTGAGCAGTACTTC.

This clone was seen just once. The V and J genes are TRBV11-2 and TRBJ2-1; 7 nucleotides agree with TRBD2. Germline V gene sequence: CDR1 SGHAT, CDR2 FQNNGV. The CDR3 length is 15 residues. J lost 5 bases, V lost 5 bases, and 9 bases had no gene match. In DNA, the CDR3 is TGTGCCAGCAGCCCAGTAGCGGGTCCCCACAATGAGCAGTTCTTC. This encodes CASSPVAGPHNEQFF. Variable domain in full (rest from reference TRBV11-2 and TRBJ2-1): EAGVAQSPRYKIIEKRQSVAFWCNPISGHATLYWYQQILGQGPKLLIQFQNNGVVDDSQLPKDRFSAERLKGVDSTLKIQPAKLEDSAVYLCASSPVAGPHNEQFFGPGTRLTVL.

This clone was counted only a few times. This may arise from a read error, as a much more abundant clone is one base away. The V and J genes are TRBV10-3 and TRBJ1-1; D unresolved. V dropped 2 bases and J dropped 4 bases, with 11 bases sitting between them. The CDR3 extends over 14 amino acids. CDR1 is ENHRY and CDR2 is SYGVKD in the germline V gene. CDR3 sequence: CAISETEWGTEAFF. As DNA, the CDR3 is TGTGCCATCAGTGAGACGGAATGGGGCACTGAAGCTTTCTTT.

The table lists this clone with a few counts. Its ends do not fully match the called genes, so a read error is possible. This chain uses TRBV25-1 with TRBJ2-3; 12 bases map to TRBD2. Germline V gene data show CDR1 as MGHDK and CDR2 as SYGVNS. This CDR3 spans 16 amino acids. CDR3 nucleotide sequence: TGTTCCAGCAGATTGGGACTAGCGGGTTCCACAGATACGCAGTATTTT. This translates into CSSRLGLAGSTDTQYF.

Worth noting for this clone: A much larger clone sits a single nucleotide away, making a read error possible. V is TRBV7-9 and J is TRBJ2-4; D may be TRBD2 (5 bases). Trimming took off 4 bases at V and 2 bases at J, with 9 bases between the two ends. The CDR3 spans 14 residues. Germline V lookup: CDR1 SEHNR, CDR2 FQNEAQ (reference sequence). CDR3 bases: TGTGCCAGCAGCTCGGGGTTATCCAAAAACATTCAGTACTTC. Translating gives CASSSGLSKNIQYF.